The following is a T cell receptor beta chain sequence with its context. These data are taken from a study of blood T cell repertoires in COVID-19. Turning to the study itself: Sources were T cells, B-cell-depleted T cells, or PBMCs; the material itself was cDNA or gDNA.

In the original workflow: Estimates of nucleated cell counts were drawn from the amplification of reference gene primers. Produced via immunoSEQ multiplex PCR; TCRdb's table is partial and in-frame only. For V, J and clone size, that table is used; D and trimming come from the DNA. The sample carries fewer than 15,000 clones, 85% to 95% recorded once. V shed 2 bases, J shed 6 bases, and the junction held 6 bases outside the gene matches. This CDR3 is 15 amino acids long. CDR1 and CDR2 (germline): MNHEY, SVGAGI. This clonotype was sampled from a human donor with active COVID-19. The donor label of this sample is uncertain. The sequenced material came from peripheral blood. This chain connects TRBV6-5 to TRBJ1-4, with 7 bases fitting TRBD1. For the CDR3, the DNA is TGTGCCAGCAGTTACGCGACAGGGAGAGATGAAAAACTGTTTTTT. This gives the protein CASSYATGRDEKLFF.